This TCR beta chain was identified during a study of OX40 agonist ivuxolimab in advanced cancers. The table came from immunoSEQ multiplex PCR; TCRdb's copy has only in-frame clones and leaves some out. Here the sample spans 90,000 or so clones, roughly 90% being singletons. Germline CDR1 and CDR2: LGHNA and YSLEER. The CDR3 loop spans 16 amino acids. The junction had 2 bases not matched to a gene; V was cut back by 0 bases and J by 3 bases. The chain employs TRBV4-3 and TRBJ2-1; 10 nucleotides line up with TRBD2. The specimen was CD4+ or CD8+ T cells sorted from blood, collected in a trial of the OX40 agonist ivuxolimab. The sequence was collected from an adult with an advanced solid tumor such as melanoma, head and neck, liver or kidney cancer. The CDR3 spells CASSQDWTSGYNEQFF. The CDR3 region has the DNA TGCGCCAGCAGCCAAGATTGGACTAGCGGCTACAATGAGCAGTTCTTC.